This T cell receptor beta chain was observed in a study of cytomegalovirus exposure and HLA in healthy donors. 60 Vbeta and 13 Jbeta primers were used in PCR. TCRdb's copy holds only in-frame clones and misses some; the assay was immunoSEQ multiplex PCR. The sample includes roughly 100,000 clones, around 70% of them seen just once. The CDR3 extends over 13 amino acids. V shed 4 bases and J shed 5 bases, with 10 bases lying between them. CDR1 is SGHRS, CDR2 YFSETQ, per germline. The origin of this receptor is a man aged 30 to 45 in good health and CMV-seronegative. Sequenced: PBMCs. The genes are TRBV5-1 and TRBJ2-1, with D possibly TRBD1 on 6 matching bases. CDR3 sequence (DNA): TGCGCCAGCAGCAAGGGACAAAACAATGAGCAGTTCTTC. This translates into CASSKGQNNEQFF.